The rows below give T cell receptor beta chains drawn from one sample of a study of early stage breast cancer tumors. Assay used: immunoSEQ multiplex PCR; TCRdb lists only in-frame clones, some missing. The sample yields about 48,000 clones, 65% to 90% seen once. The sequenced material came from blood. The receptors originated from a person aged 50 to 59 with breast cancer. Each CDR3 is given with its conserved first and last residue. Each record gives: V gene, D gene, J gene, clone size, CDR3 length, CDR3 protein, CDR3 DNA. The D gene is left open where the match is weak. Some rows mark clone size as missing; the rest say once, few, many or name a class of expanded clone.

>TRBV7-2|-|TRBJ1-2|-|13
CASSLVEGNGYTF
TGTGCCAGCAGCTTAGTAGAGGGGAATGGCTACACCTTC
>TRBV5-1|-|TRBJ2-5|-|14
CASSLGRGGETQYF
TGCGCCAGCAGCTTGGGCAGGGGCGGTGAGACCCAGTACTTC
>TRBV7-2|-|TRBJ1-5|once|13
CASSLIDTQPQHF
TGTGCCAGCAGCTTAATCGATACTCAGCCCCAGCATTTT
>TRBV28|TRBD1|TRBJ1-5|-|15
CASLLLGQGYQPQHF
TGTGCCAGCCTCCTCCTGGGACAGGGGTATCAGCCCCAGCATTTT
>TRBV7-9|-|TRBJ1-5|few|13
CASSSGGHQPQHF
TGTGCCAGCAGCTCCGGAGGGCATCAGCCCCAGCATTTT
>TRBV7-9|TRBD2|TRBJ2-1|-|19
CASSLVWTSGAPSYNEQFF
TGTGCCAGCAGCTTAGTCTGGACTAGCGGGGCCCCCTCCTACAATGAGCAGTTCTTC
>TRBV7-2|-|TRBJ1-4|-|14
CASSLARTNEKLFF
TGTGCCAGCAGCTTAGCGAGGACTAATGAAAAACTGTTTTTT
>TRBV5-1|TRBD1|TRBJ2-5|-|16
CASSLTGTGTWETQYF
TGCGCCAGCAGTCTGACCGGGACAGGGACGTGGGAGACCCAGTACTTC
>TRBV9|-|TRBJ1-5|-|19
CASSVDVTPERYSNQPQHF
TGTGCCAGCAGCGTAGATGTTACACCTGAACGGTATAGCAATCAGCCCCAGCATTTT
>TRBV7-8|TRBD2|TRBJ2-1|-|16
CASSLAGTSGYNEQFF
TGTGCCAGCAGCTTAGCAGGGACTAGCGGATACAATGAGCAGTTCTTC
>TRBV7-2|-|TRBJ1-6|-|16
CASSLAVGHDNSPLHF
TGTGCCAGCAGCTTAGCGGTAGGGCACGATAATTCACCCCTCCACTTT
>TRBV7-9|TRBD1|TRBJ1-4|-|15
CASSSIDGTGEKLFF
TGTGCCAGCAGTTCCATTGATGGGACAGGGGAAAAACTGTTTTTT
>TRBV7-2|-|TRBJ2-3|-|16
CASGSTEGRGTDTQYF
TGTGCCAGCGGATCGACTGAGGGGCGGGGCACAGATACGCAGTATTTT
>TRBV7-9|TRBD1|TRBJ1-2|few|16
CASSQSRTGRPYGYTF
TGCGCCAGCAGCCAATCTCGGACAGGGCGACCCTATGGCTACACCTTC
>TRBV11-2|-|TRBJ2-5|-|13
CASSSTARKTQYF
TGTGCCAGCAGCTCGACGGCCCGAAAGACCCAGTACTTC
>TRBV5-4|TRBD1|TRBJ2-5|once|13
CASSNDREETQYF
TGTGCCAGCAGCAACGACAGGGAGGAGACCCAGTACTTC
>TRBV7-9|TRBD1|TRBJ1-2|-|13
CASSPQGNYGYTF
TGTGCCAGCAGCCCACAGGGGAACTATGGCTACACCTTC
>TRBV7-6|-|TRBJ1-3|-|13
CASSPDRESTIYF
TGTGCCAGCAGCCCGGATAGGGAAAGCACCATATATTTT
>TRBV27|TRBD1|TRBJ2-7|once|12
CASSQGAYEQYF
TGTGCCAGCAGTCAGGGGGCCTACGAGCAGTACTTC
>TRBV29-1|TRBD2|TRBJ2-1|-|13
CSVGGRTYNEQFF
TGCAGCGTTGGCGGGAGGACCTACAATGAGCAGTTCTTC
>TRBV7-2|-|TRBJ1-1|-|12
CASSLSGIEAFF
TGTGCCAGCAGCTTATCAGGGATAGAAGCTTTCTTT
>TRBV4-2|TRBD2|TRBJ2-7|-|15
CASSQGLAAYHEQYF
TGTGCCAGCAGCCAGGGACTAGCGGCGTACCACGAGCAGTACTTC
>TRBV11-3|TRBD2|TRBJ2-3|-|15
CASSPGGGSTDTQYF
TGTGCCAGCAGCCCCGGCGGGGGGAGCACAGATACGCAGTATTTT
>TRBV7-2|TRBD2|TRBJ2-7|-|14
CASSPRGGTYEQYF
TGTGCCAGCAGCCCACGGGGGGGGACTTACGAGCAGTACTTC
>TRBV14|-|TRBJ1-1|once|13
CASAPGRPYEAFF
TGTGCCAGCGCCCCGGGACGGCCATATGAAGCTTTCTTT
>TRBV7-8|TRBD1|TRBJ2-7|-|15
CASSPSPGTGVEQYF
TGTGCCAGCAGCCCAAGTCCCGGGACAGGGGTCGAGCAGTACTTC
>TRBV7-9|-|TRBJ1-1|once|18
CASSLSLVYVGDNTEAFF
TGTGCCAGCAGCTTAAGTCTGGTTTATGTGGGTGACAACACTGAAGCTTTCTTT
>TRBV5-5|-|TRBJ1-2|-|15
CASSLGLDGPYGYTF
TGTGCCAGCAGCTTGGGTTTGGACGGCCCTTATGGCTACACCTTC
>TRBV27|-|TRBJ2-1|-|15
CASSLGPSNSNEQFF
TGTGCCAGCAGTTTAGGGCCTAGCAATTCCAATGAGCAGTTCTTC
>TRBV15|-|TRBJ2-2|-|16
CATSSVPSGNTGELFF
TGTGCCACCAGCTCCGTCCCCTCCGGGAACACCGGGGAGCTGTTTTTT
>TRBV14|-|TRBJ2-2|-|14
CASSLMSNTGELFF
TGTGCCAGCAGCCTGATGTCGAACACCGGGGAGCTGTTTTTT
>TRBV6-4|-|TRBJ2-7|-|14
CASSNREGIYEQYF
TGTGCCAGCTCTAATCGCGAGGGAATATACGAGCAGTACTTC